One sample yielded the 9 T cell receptor beta chains listed below, sequenced in a study of T cell responses to AZD1222 COVID-19 vaccine. Method: immunoSEQ multiplex PCR; TCRdb's copy keeps in-frame clones and lacks some. The table has about 66,000 clones, roughly nine tenths seen once; the top ten hold roughly a sixth. Sequenced here: peripheral blood, sampled on day 0 of AZD1222 vaccination. The receptors were gathered from an adult in good health.

The V call is TRBV7-9, the J call TRBJ1-1; D might be TRBD1 (6 bases). V was pared by 2 bases and J by 4 bases, with 8 bases between. The germline CDR1 and CDR2 sequences are SEHNR and FQNEAQ (reference sequence). This CDR3 has 13 amino acids. CDR3 coding DNA: TGTGCCAGCAGCTTACAAGGGGGCACTGAAGCTTTCTTT. Translation: CASSLQGGTEAFF.

The V call is TRBV18, the J call TRBJ1-1; D call uncertain. Germline-derived CDR1 and CDR2 are KGHSH and LQKENI. V dropped 5 bases and J dropped 4 bases, with 14 bases sitting between them. This CDR3 is built from 14 residues. The CDR3 is CASSSRLASTEAFF. In nucleotides, the CDR3 is TGTGCCAGCTCATCACGGCTTGCGAGCACTGAAGCTTTCTTT.

The chain combines TRBV19 with TRBJ1-2; 8 bases line up with TRBD1. Germline V gene data show CDR1 as LNHDA and CDR2 as SQIVND (reference sequence). The CDR3 consists of 14 residues. The V and J ends lost 6 bases and 4 bases, in that order; junction bases with no gene match: 7. CDR3: CASSPWGQAYGYTF. The CDR3 bases are TGTGCCAGTAGCCCATGGGGACAGGCCTATGGCTACACCTTC.

The sample holds one count of this clone. V gene TRBV7-9 combines with J gene TRBJ1-1; D may be TRBD1 (5 bases). This CDR3 has 13 residues. Trimming removed 0 bases at V and 3 bases at J, with 5 bases between. CDR1 and CDR2 (germline): SEHNR, FQNEAQ (reference sequence). This CDR3 reads CASSLAGDTEAFF. The CDR3 nucleotides are TGTGCCAGCAGCTTAGCGGGGGACACTGAAGCTTTCTTT. Based on the CDR3 plus reference TRBV7-9 and TRBJ1-1, the full variable domain is DTGVSQNPRHKITKRGQNVTFRCDPISEHNRLYWYRQTLGQGPEFLTYFQNEAQLEKSRLLSDRFSAERPKGSFSTLEIQRTEQGDSAMYLCASSLAGDTEAFFGQGTRLTVV.

CDR3 amino acids: CASSPRTSGANLPYEQYF. For the CDR3, the DNA is TGTGCCAGCAGCCCGCGGACTAGCGGGGCGAACCTTCCCTACGAGCAGTACTTC. The chain combines TRBV4-2 with TRBJ2-7; 12 nucleotides align to TRBD2. The CDR3 sequence is 18 residues long. Trimming at V came to 4 bases and at J to 2 bases, leaving 12 bases not matched to a gene. Per the germline V gene, CDR1 is LGHNA and CDR2 is YNFKEQ.

The V call is TRBV6-6, the J call TRBJ2-5, with a weak D call TRBD2 (5 bases). The CDR3 extends over 15 amino acids. V dropped 2 bases and J dropped 3 bases, with 13 bases sitting between them. The V gene's germline CDR1 is MNHNY and CDR2 SVGAGI (reference sequence). CDR3 bases: TGTGCCAGCAGTTACGCGGGCGTTGGTGAAGAGACCCAGTACTTC. Encoded protein: CASSYAGVGEETQYF.

This chain connects TRBV6-5 to TRBJ1-4; 7 bases are shared with TRBD1. Trimming cost V 7 bases and J 2 bases; bases outside gene matches: 4. In germline, CDR1 is MNHEY, CDR2 SVGAGI. The CDR3 is 14 residues long. This chain's CDR3 is CASNTGDTNEKLFF. In DNA, the CDR3 is TGTGCCAGCAACACAGGGGACACTAATGAAAAACTGTTTTTT.

The chain has TRBV18 and TRBJ2-1; 10 bases line up with TRBD1. With 6 bases clipped from V and 4 bases from J, the junction kept 9 bases outside the gene matches. Germline V lookup: CDR1 KGHSH, CDR2 LQKENI. The CDR3 extends over 16 amino acids. Here the CDR3 reads CASSVSGTGAYNEQFF. CDR3 nucleotide sequence: TGTGCCAGCTCGGTCTCCGGGACAGGGGCTTACAATGAGCAGTTCTTC.

The genes are TRBV21-1 and TRBJ2-7. TRBV21-1 is listed as a pseudogene. This CDR3 spans 20 amino acids. In DNA form, the CDR3 reads TGTGCCAGCAGCAAAATAATAATCAATGAGCCGACCCCCTTTGTCCACGAGCAGTACTTC. As protein: CASSKIIINEPTPFVHEQYF.